This paragraph reports one T cell receptor (beta chain). Germline is not matched at one junction end, which may reflect a read error. PCR used 60 Vbeta primers and 13 Jbeta primers. Clones were sequenced by immunoSEQ multiplex PCR, and TCRdb holds only the in-frame ones, with some missing. Of more than 95,000 clones listed, approximately 86% are singletons. This sample is drawn from a study of cytomegalovirus exposure and HLA in healthy donors. This CDR3 region has 14 residues. CDR1 is MNHEY, CDR2 SVGAGI, per germline. The receptor was derived from a man in his late teens or twenties in good health and CMV-seronegative. The J gene is TRBJ2-7, the V gene TRBV6-5; D is possibly TRBD2 (6 bases). The sequenced material came from PBMCs. The CDR3 spells CASKGTQPLYEQHF. The CDR3 nucleotides read TGTGCCAGCAAGGGGACTCAGCCCCTCTACGAGCAGCACTTC.